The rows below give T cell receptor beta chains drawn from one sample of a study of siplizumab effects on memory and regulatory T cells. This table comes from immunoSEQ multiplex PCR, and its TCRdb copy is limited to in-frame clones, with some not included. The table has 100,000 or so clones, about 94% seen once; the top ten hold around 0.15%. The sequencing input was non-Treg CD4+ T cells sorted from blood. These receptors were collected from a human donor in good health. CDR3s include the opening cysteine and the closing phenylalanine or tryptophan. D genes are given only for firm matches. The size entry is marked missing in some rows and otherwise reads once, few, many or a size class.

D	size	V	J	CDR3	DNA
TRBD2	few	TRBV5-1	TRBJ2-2	CASSLGGGPDTGELFF	TGCGCCAGCAGCTTGGGCGGGGGGCCGGACACCGGGGAGCTGTTTTTT
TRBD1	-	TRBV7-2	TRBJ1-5	CASSLQGALSPSNQPQHF	TGTGCCAGCAGCTTACAGGGGGCGTTAAGCCCGAGCAATCAGCCCCAGCATTTT
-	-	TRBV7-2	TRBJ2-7	CASSLDYEQYF	TGTGCCAGCAGCTTAGATTACGAGCAGTACTTC
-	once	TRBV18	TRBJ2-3	CASSPSGSTTDTQYF	TGTGCCAGCTCACCCAGCGGGTCTACCACAGATACGCAGTATTTT
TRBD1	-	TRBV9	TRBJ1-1	CASSPKTGKLSRTEAFF	TGTGCCAGCAGCCCTAAGACAGGGAAGTTGTCTCGCACTGAAGCTTTCTTT
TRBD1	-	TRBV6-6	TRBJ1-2	CASKPQGYGYTF	TGTGCCAGCAAACCACAGGGGTATGGCTACACCTTC
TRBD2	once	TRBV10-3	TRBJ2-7	CAIAGAVGEQYF	TGTGCCATAGCGGGGGCCGTGGGGGAGCAGTACTTC
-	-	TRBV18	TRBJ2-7	CASSPGHTTYEQYF	TGTGCCAGCTCGCCGGGACATACCACCTACGAGCAGTACTTC
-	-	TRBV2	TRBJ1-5	CASRGDGGNQPQHF	TGTGCCAGCAGGGGGGACGGGGGGAATCAGCCCCAGCATTTT
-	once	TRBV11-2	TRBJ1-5	CASRDHSSNQPQHF	TGTGCCAGCAGAGACCACAGTAGCAATCAGCCCCAGCATTTT
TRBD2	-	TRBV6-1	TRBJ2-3	CASIYQRGGTDTQYF	TGTGCCAGCATCTACCAGCGGGGGGGCACAGATACGCAGTATTTT
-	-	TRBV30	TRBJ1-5	CAWSPTYSNQPQHF	TGTGCCTGGAGCCCTACCTATAGCAATCAGCCCCAGCATTTT
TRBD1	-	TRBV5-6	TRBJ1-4	CASSFTGQTTNEKLFF	TGTGCCAGCAGCTTCACGGGACAGACAACTAATGAAAAACTGTTTTTT
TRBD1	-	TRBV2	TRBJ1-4	CASSTTGSYEKLFF	TGTGCCAGCAGTACGACAGGGAGTTACGAAAAACTGTTTTTT
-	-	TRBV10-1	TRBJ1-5	CASIVLNDSYQPQHF	TGCGCCAGCATCGTACTAAATGACTCTTATCAGCCCCAGCATTTT
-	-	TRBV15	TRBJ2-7	CATSRDPPTLGLLNYEQYF	TGTGCCACCAGCAGAGATCCTCCTACCTTGGGCCTACTTAACTACGAGCAGTACTTC
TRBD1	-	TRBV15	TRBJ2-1	CATSRGGTGPLIEQFF	TGTGCCACCAGCAGAGGGGGGACAGGGCCATTGATTGAGCAGTTCTTC
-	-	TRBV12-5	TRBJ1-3	CASGLSLSGNTIYF	TGTGCTAGTGGTTTGTCCCTCTCTGGAAACACCATATATTTT
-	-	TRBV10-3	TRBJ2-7	CAISEGQGMVATPLSSYEQYF	TGTGCCATCAGTGAGGGGCAGGGTATGGTGGCTACCCCCTTGAGCTCCTACGAGCAGTACTTC
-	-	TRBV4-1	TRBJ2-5	CASSQLWGVGETQYF	TGCGCCAGCAGCCAACTATGGGGGGTCGGGGAGACCCAGTACTTC
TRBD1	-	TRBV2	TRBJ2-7	CASRDNRGPYEQYF	TGTGCCAGCAGGGACAACAGGGGGCCGTACGAGCAGTACTTC
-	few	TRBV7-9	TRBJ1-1	CASGLSAPRDTEAFF	TGTGCCAGCGGATTATCTGCTCCGAGAGACACTGAAGCTTTCTTT
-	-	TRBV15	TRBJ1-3	CATSRVPTGVNGNTIYF	TGTGCCACCAGCAGAGTCCCTACAGGAGTTAATGGAAACACCATATATTTT
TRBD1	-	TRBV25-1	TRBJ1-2	CASSWTGLEGYTF	TGTGCCAGCAGTTGGACAGGACTAGAAGGCTACACCTTC
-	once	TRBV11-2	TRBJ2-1	CASSLFSILSYNEQFF	TGTGCCAGCAGCTTATTTTCTATACTCTCCTACAATGAGCAGTTCTTC
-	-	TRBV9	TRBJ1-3	CASSATFSGNTIYF	TGTGCCAGCAGCGCGACCTTCTCTGGAAACACCATATATTTT
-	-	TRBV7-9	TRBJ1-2	CASSFPPTDYGYTF	TGTGCCAGCAGCTTCCCGCCGACAGACTATGGCTACACCTTC
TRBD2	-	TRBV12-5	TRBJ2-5	CASGLLQTSGGETQYF	TGTGCTAGTGGTTTGCTCCAGACTAGCGGGGGAGAGACCCAGTACTTC
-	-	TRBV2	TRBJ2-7	CASRATPEQYF	TGTGCCAGCAGGGCCACACCCGAGCAGTACTTC
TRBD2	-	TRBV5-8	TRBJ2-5	CASSSQGSGGRTQYF	TGTGCCAGCAGCTCCCAAGGTAGCGGGGGGCGGACCCAGTACTTC
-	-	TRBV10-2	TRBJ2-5	CASSGHQETQYF	TGCGCCAGCAGTGGACACCAAGAGACCCAGTACTTC
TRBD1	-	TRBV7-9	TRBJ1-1	CASSSFIGTGVSGTEAFF	TGTGCCAGCAGCTCGTTCATCGGGACAGGGGTGAGTGGGACTGAAGCTTTCTTT
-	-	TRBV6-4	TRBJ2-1	CASRGISGVYNEQFF	TGTGCCAGCAGGGGAATCAGTGGCGTCTACAATGAGCAGTTCTTC
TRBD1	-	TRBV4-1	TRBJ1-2	CASSQKLARDRDNYGYTF	TGCGCCAGCAGCCAAAAACTCGCGAGGGACAGGGACAACTATGGCTACACCTTC
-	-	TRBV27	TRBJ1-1	CASSPWSGGRTEAFF	TGTGCCAGCAGTCCTTGGTCTGGTGGGAGGACTGAAGCTTTCTTT
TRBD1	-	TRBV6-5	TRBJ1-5	CASRRQGGSNQPQHF	TGTGCCAGCAGGAGACAGGGTGGTAGCAATCAGCCCCAGCATTTT
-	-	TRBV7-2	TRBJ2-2	CASSTGQNTGELFF	TGTGCCAGCAGCACGGGACAGAACACCGGGGAGCTGTTTTTT
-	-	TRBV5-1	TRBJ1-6	CASSLVEGNSPLHF	TGCGCCAGCAGCTTGGTGGAGGGGAATTCACCCCTCCACTTT
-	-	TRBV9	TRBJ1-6	CASSASPGDYNSPLHF	TGTGCCAGCAGCGCCAGCCCTGGGGACTATAATTCACCCCTCCACTTT
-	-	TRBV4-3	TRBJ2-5	CASSQDYHTGKISQYF	TGCGCCAGCAGCCAAGACTATCACACCGGCAAGATTAGCCAGTACTTC
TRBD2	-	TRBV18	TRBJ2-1	CASSPPQTGTRNNEQFF	TGTGCCAGCTCACCACCGCAAACCGGGACTAGGAACAATGAGCAGTTCTTC
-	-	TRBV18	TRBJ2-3	CASSLSLSDTQYF	TGTGCCAGCTCACTCAGTCTGAGCGATACGCAGTATTTT
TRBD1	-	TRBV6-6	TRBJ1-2	CATRGAGGNYGYTF	TGTGCCACACGGGGGGCAGGGGGAAATTATGGCTACACCTTC
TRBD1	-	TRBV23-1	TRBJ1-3	CASRWTTRTGRRNTIYF	TGCGCCAGCAGATGGACAACAAGGACAGGTAGAAGGAACACCATATATTTT
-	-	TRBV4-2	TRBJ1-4	CASSQDWTSTNEKLFF	TGTGCCAGCAGCCAAGATTGGACCTCAACTAATGAAAAACTGTTTTTT